This T cell receptor beta chain was sequenced during a study of beta chain features in type 1 diabetes. Germline V gives CDR1 SEHNR, CDR2 FQNEAQ (reference sequence). Trimming removed 4 bases from V and 4 bases from J; junction bases left unmatched: 3. The CDR3 sequence is 14 residues long. Study results and limitations: A possible short-template PCR bias applies equally to patients and controls. Moderate yet significant TCRB CDR3 shortening was seen in Type 1 diabetes patients in all four CD4+ subsets. Patients with type 1 diabetes carried fewer insertions and had more deletions at their VDJ junctions.

Turning to this clone: The antigen remains unidentified.

Investigators reverse transcribed all isolated RNA, so they sequenced expressed TCRB transcripts. Data came from immunoSEQ multiplex PCR; TCRdb stores just in-frame clones and leaves some out. The sample contains 250,000 to 300,000 clones, roughly an eighth of which appear only once. By way of CD45RO/CCR7/CD25/CD127/CD95/CD27, the CD4+ regulatory, stem cell-like memory, central memory and naive cells were sorted. This TCR came from a man between 25 and 39 years old with type 1 diabetes. This sequence joins TRBV7-9 and TRBJ2-3; 9 positions match TRBD1. Sequenced: naive CD4+ T cells from blood. CDR3 sequence (DNA): TGTGCCAGCAGCTCGGACAGGGGATCAGATACGCAGTATTTT. It encodes CASSSDRGSDTQYF.